These T cell receptor beta chains were read from a single sample in a study of blood T cell repertoires in COVID-19. Data came from immunoSEQ multiplex PCR; TCRdb stores just in-frame clones and leaves some out. The table has fewer than 300,000 clones, nearly 85% seen once. The sample taken for sequencing was peripheral blood. The receptors come from a human donor in a cohort sampled during active COVID-19. Both conserved end residues are part of each CDR3. A D gene is named only where the DNA matches it firmly. Clone size is given for some rows only: seen once, a few or many times, or a class if the clone is expanded.

d_gene: TRBD1
abundance: few
len: 14
v_gene: TRBV4-3
j_gene: TRBJ1-6
CDR3aa: CASSLGQRGEPLHF
CDR3nt: TGCGCCAGCAGCCTGGGACAGCGCGGAGAGCCCCTCCACTTT

d_gene: TRBD1
abundance: .
len: 15
v_gene: TRBV7-9
j_gene: TRBJ1-3
CDR3aa: CASSGYRGQIDTIYF
CDR3nt: TGTGCCAGCAGCGGTTACAGGGGGCAGATCGACACCATATATTTT

d_gene: TRBD1
abundance: .
len: 15
v_gene: TRBV2
j_gene: TRBJ1-4
CDR3aa: CASRADRGGGEKLFF
CDR3nt: TGTGCCAGCCGAGCGGACAGGGGAGGAGGGGAAAAACTGTTTTTT

d_gene: .
abundance: .
len: 16
v_gene: TRBV15
j_gene: TRBJ1-6
CDR3aa: CATSVRGLTYNSPLHF
CDR3nt: TGTGCCACCAGCGTCAGAGGCTTAACCTATAATTCACCCCTCCACTTT

d_gene: .
abundance: .
len: 18
v_gene: TRBV21-1
j_gene: TRBJ2-7
CDR3aa: CASSKAFGYDRGWYEQYF
CDR3nt: TGTGCCAGCAGCAAAGCCTTTGGTTACGACAGGGGTTGGTACGAGCAGTACTTC

d_gene: .
abundance: .
len: 14
v_gene: TRBV5-6
j_gene: TRBJ1-2
CDR3aa: CASSKGDILGGYTF
CDR3nt: TGTGCCAGCAGTAAGGGGGACATCCTAGGAGGCTACACCTTC

d_gene: .
abundance: .
len: 18
v_gene: TRBV5-1
j_gene: TRBJ2-7
CDR3aa: CASSGGLDRRGGLYEQYF
CDR3nt: TGCGCCAGCAGCGGGGGACTTGATAGGAGGGGTGGACTCTACGAGCAGTACTTC

d_gene: .
abundance: few
len: 16
v_gene: TRBV6-2/TRBV6-3
j_gene: TRBJ1-5
CDR3aa: CASSYSITGSNQPQHF
CDR3nt: TGTGCCAGCAGTTACTCGATAACAGGGAGCAATCAGCCCCAGCATTTT

d_gene: TRBD2
abundance: .
len: 14
v_gene: TRBV7-2
j_gene: TRBJ2-3
CDR3aa: CASSLGTGTNTQYF
CDR3nt: TGTGCCAGCAGCTTGGGGACCGGGACTAATACGCAGTATTTT

d_gene: .
abundance: once
len: 12
v_gene: TRBV7-9
j_gene: TRBJ1-5
CDR3aa: CASSLTDGAQHF
CDR3nt: TGTGCCAGCAGCTTAACGGACGGGGCCCAGCATTTT

d_gene: .
abundance: .
len: 15
v_gene: TRBV5-1
j_gene: TRBJ2-6
CDR3aa: CASSEKISGANVLTF
CDR3nt: TGCGCCAGCAGCGAGAAGATCTCTGGGGCCAACGTCCTGACTTTC

d_gene: .
abundance: .
len: 16
v_gene: TRBV7-9
j_gene: TRBJ2-6
CDR3aa: CASSLVRGTGANVLTF
CDR3nt: TGTGCCAGCAGCTTAGTAAGGGGGACTGGGGCCAACGTCCTGACTTTC

d_gene: TRBD2
abundance: .
len: 14
v_gene: TRBV11-2
j_gene: TRBJ2-3
CDR3aa: CASRPGLHTDTQYF
CDR3nt: TGTGCCAGCAGGCCGGGACTACACACAGATACGCAGTATTTT

d_gene: TRBD2
abundance: few
len: 15
v_gene: TRBV4-1
j_gene: TRBJ2-7
CDR3aa: CASSQSGGHSYEQYF
CDR3nt: TGCGCCAGCAGCCAAAGCGGGGGGCACTCCTACGAGCAGTACTTC

d_gene: TRBD1
abundance: .
len: 13
v_gene: TRBV11-3
j_gene: TRBJ2-7
CDR3aa: CASSPGQGVEQYF
CDR3nt: TGTGCCAGCAGCCCCGGACAGGGGGTCGAGCAGTACTTC

d_gene: TRBD2
abundance: .
len: 15
v_gene: TRBV2
j_gene: TRBJ2-3
CDR3aa: CASSSGRGATDTQYF
CDR3nt: TGTGCCAGCAGTAGTGGGCGGGGGGCCACAGATACGCAGTATTTT

d_gene: .
abundance: .
len: 14
v_gene: TRBV18
j_gene: TRBJ2-4
CDR3aa: CASSPAGAKNIQYF
CDR3nt: TGTGCCAGCTCACCCGCAGGGGCCAAAAACATTCAGTACTTC

d_gene: TRBD1
abundance: .
len: 14
v_gene: TRBV28
j_gene: TRBJ1-2
CDR3aa: CASSVAGTGDGYTF
CDR3nt: TGTGCCAGCAGCGTGGCCGGGACAGGGGATGGCTACACCTTC

d_gene: TRBD1
abundance: .
len: 17
v_gene: TRBV19
j_gene: TRBJ2-1
CDR3aa: CASSDPRDRGFVDEQFF
CDR3nt: TGTGCCAGTAGTGACCCCCGGGACAGGGGCTTTGTCGATGAGCAGTTCTTC

d_gene: TRBD1
abundance: once
len: 15
v_gene: TRBV28
j_gene: TRBJ1-5
CDR3aa: CASSKPLQGWEPQHF
CDR3nt: TGTGCCAGCAGCAAACCGCTACAGGGGTGGGAGCCCCAGCATTTT

d_gene: .
abundance: .
len: 15
v_gene: TRBV9
j_gene: TRBJ1-3
CDR3aa: CASTEGFVSGNTIYF
CDR3nt: TGTGCCAGCACAGAGGGTTTCGTGTCTGGAAACACCATATATTTT

d_gene: .
abundance: .
len: 13
v_gene: TRBV12-3/TRBV12-4
j_gene: TRBJ2-5
CDR3aa: CASSKEGKETQYF
CDR3nt: TGTGCCAGCAGTAAAGAGGGAAAAGAGACCCAGTACTTC

d_gene: .
abundance: .
len: 14
v_gene: TRBV18
j_gene: TRBJ1-1
CDR3aa: CASSPGREATEAFF
CDR3nt: TGTGCCAGCTCCCCGGGGAGAGAGGCCACTGAAGCTTTCTTT

d_gene: .
abundance: .
len: 14
v_gene: TRBV5-1
j_gene: TRBJ1-1
CDR3aa: CASMRAPQDTEAFF
CDR3nt: TGCGCCAGCATGAGGGCACCCCAGGACACTGAAGCTTTCTTT

d_gene: TRBD1
abundance: .
len: 13
v_gene: TRBV5-5
j_gene: TRBJ2-7
CDR3aa: CASSSDRDYEQYF
CDR3nt: TGTGCCAGCAGCTCGGACAGGGACTACGAGCAGTACTTC

d_gene: .
abundance: .
len: 16
v_gene: TRBV6-2/TRBV6-3
j_gene: TRBJ2-5
CDR3aa: CASSSRRSPDQETQYF
CDR3nt: TGTGCCAGCAGTTCCCGAAGGAGCCCAGACCAGGAGACCCAGTACTTC

d_gene: .
abundance: .
len: 17
v_gene: TRBV5-1
j_gene: TRBJ2-1
CDR3aa: CASIIQGRRSSYNEQFF
CDR3nt: TGCGCCAGCATTATACAGGGTCGACGGAGCTCCTACAATGAGCAGTTCTTC

d_gene: TRBD2
abundance: .
len: 15
v_gene: TRBV5-5
j_gene: TRBJ2-1
CDR3aa: CASSGGLAAYNEQFF
CDR3nt: TGTGCCAGCAGCGGGGGACTAGCGGCATACAATGAGCAGTTCTTC

d_gene: .
abundance: .
len: 16
v_gene: TRBV2
j_gene: TRBJ1-6
CDR3aa: CASSPDLDSYNSPLHF
CDR3nt: TGTGCCAGCAGTCCAGACTTAGACAGCTATAATTCACCCCTCCACTTT

d_gene: .
abundance: once
len: 18
v_gene: TRBV5-5
j_gene: TRBJ1-4
CDR3aa: CASSFLPDSPFWGEKLFF
CDR3nt: TGTGCCAGCAGCTTCTTACCGGACAGCCCCTTTTGGGGTGAAAAACTGTTTTTT

d_gene: TRBD2
abundance: many
len: 15
v_gene: TRBV29-1
j_gene: TRBJ2-3
CDR3aa: CSVWSSGGATDTQYF
CDR3nt: TGCAGCGTTTGGTCTAGCGGGGGGGCGACAGATACGCAGTATTTT

d_gene: TRBD2
abundance: .
len: 10
v_gene: TRBV20-1
j_gene: TRBJ2-7
CDR3aa: CSARLAEQYF
CDR3nt: TGCAGTGCTAGACTAGCGGAACAGTACTTC

d_gene: .
abundance: once
len: 14
v_gene: TRBV18
j_gene: TRBJ2-7
CDR3aa: CASSPPSGTYEQYF
CDR3nt: TGTGCCAGCTCACCACCATCAGGTACCTACGAGCAGTACTTC

d_gene: .
abundance: once
len: 16
v_gene: TRBV5-4
j_gene: TRBJ2-3
CDR3aa: CASSHGPGKDTDTQYF
CDR3nt: TGTGCCAGCAGCCATGGGCCAGGGAAGGACACAGATACGCAGTATTTT

d_gene: TRBD1
abundance: .
len: 16
v_gene: TRBV5-1
j_gene: TRBJ1-3
CDR3aa: CASGNPGQGSGNTIYF
CDR3nt: TGCGCCAGCGGTAATCCGGGACAGGGTTCTGGAAACACCATATATTTT

d_gene: TRBD1
abundance: .
len: 12
v_gene: TRBV29-1
j_gene: TRBJ1-1
CDR3aa: CSVSRQGAEAFF
CDR3nt: TGCAGCGTTTCTCGCCAGGGGGCTGAAGCTTTCTTT

d_gene: TRBD2
abundance: .
len: 16
v_gene: TRBV18
j_gene: TRBJ2-3
CDR3aa: CASSPSTMQNGGAQYF
CDR3nt: TGTGCCAGCTCACCTTCCACAATGCAAAACGGGGGGGCGCAGTATTTT

d_gene: TRBD1
abundance: .
len: 13
v_gene: TRBV2
j_gene: TRBJ1-1
CDR3aa: CASRGGQTSEAFF
CDR3nt: TGTGCCAGCAGGGGGGGACAGACATCTGAAGCTTTCTTT

d_gene: .
abundance: .
len: 12
v_gene: TRBV11-2
j_gene: TRBJ2-3
CDR3aa: CASSSGWGTQYF
CDR3nt: TGTGCCAGCAGCTCGGGATGGGGTACGCAGTATTTT

d_gene: TRBD2
abundance: .
len: 16
v_gene: TRBV19
j_gene: TRBJ2-1
CDR3aa: CASSKGLAGGMDEQFF
CDR3nt: TGTGCCAGTAGTAAGGGACTAGCGGGAGGTATGGATGAGCAGTTCTTC

d_gene: .
abundance: .
len: 15
v_gene: TRBV7-8
j_gene: TRBJ1-5
CDR3aa: CASIKGSRGNQPQHF
CDR3nt: TGTGCCAGCATTAAAGGGAGTCGAGGCAATCAGCCCCAGCATTTT

d_gene: .
abundance: .
len: 13
v_gene: TRBV19
j_gene: TRBJ2-7
CDR3aa: CASSPSGFNEQYF
CDR3nt: TGTGCCAGTAGCCCCAGCGGATTTAACGAGCAGTACTTC

d_gene: .
abundance: .
len: 16
v_gene: TRBV7-8
j_gene: TRBJ2-3
CDR3aa: CASSLAGGPGGDTQYF
CDR3nt: TGTGCCAGCAGCTTAGCTGGCGGGCCCGGAGGGGATACGCAGTATTTT

d_gene: .
abundance: .
len: 17
v_gene: TRBV2
j_gene: TRBJ2-7
CDR3aa: CASSESPTGRSSYEQYF
CDR3nt: TGTGCCAGCAGTGAATCCCCGACAGGGAGGAGCTCCTACGAGCAGTACTTC

d_gene: .
abundance: .
len: 15
v_gene: TRBV2
j_gene: TRBJ2-2
CDR3aa: CASREERANTGELFF
CDR3nt: TGTGCCAGCAGAGAAGAACGGGCGAACACCGGGGAGCTGTTTTTT

d_gene: TRBD1
abundance: .
len: 15
v_gene: TRBV19
j_gene: TRBJ1-4
CDR3aa: CASSLQGTGNEKLFF
CDR3nt: TGTGCCAGTAGTCTTCAAGGGACAGGGAATGAAAAACTGTTTTTT

d_gene: .
abundance: .
len: 13
v_gene: TRBV6-2/TRBV6-3
j_gene: TRBJ1-2
CDR3aa: CASSPSGDYGYTF
CDR3nt: TGTGCCAGCAGTCCATCGGGGGACTATGGCTACACCTTC

d_gene: .
abundance: .
len: 17
v_gene: TRBV7-6
j_gene: TRBJ2-7
CDR3aa: CASSLEAPPNPTYEQYF
CDR3nt: TGTGCCAGCAGCTTAGAAGCTCCGCCTAACCCAACCTACGAGCAGTACTTC

d_gene: TRBD2
abundance: .
len: 20
v_gene: TRBV24-1
j_gene: TRBJ2-1
CDR3aa: CATSDYRTSGGESSYNEQFF
CDR3nt: TGTGCCACCAGTGATTACCGGACTAGCGGGGGGGAGAGCTCCTACAATGAGCAGTTCTTC

d_gene: .
abundance: .
len: 14
v_gene: TRBV6-2/TRBV6-3
j_gene: TRBJ2-7
CDR3aa: CASSYPGRSHEQYF
CDR3nt: TGTGCCAGCAGTTACCCTGGGAGATCCCACGAGCAGTACTTC

d_gene: .
abundance: .
len: 12
v_gene: TRBV5-1
j_gene: TRBJ2-2
CDR3aa: CASSPGTGELFF
CDR3nt: TGCGCCAGCAGCCCGGGCACCGGGGAGCTGTTTTTT

d_gene: .
abundance: .
len: 14
v_gene: TRBV12-5
j_gene: TRBJ1-2
CDR3aa: CASGLRVYPDGYTF
CDR3nt: TGTGCTAGTGGTTTGCGGGTTTACCCAGATGGCTACACCTTC

d_gene: .
abundance: .
len: 15
v_gene: TRBV5-6
j_gene: TRBJ2-2
CDR3aa: CASSLYREGTGELFF
CDR3nt: TGTGCCAGCAGCTTGTACAGGGAAGGGACCGGGGAGCTGTTTTTT

d_gene: TRBD1
abundance: .
len: 14
v_gene: TRBV30
j_gene: TRBJ2-7
CDR3aa: CAWSTGQGSNEQYF
CDR3nt: TGTGCCTGGAGTACCGGACAGGGCAGCAACGAGCAGTACTTC

d_gene: .
abundance: once
len: 15
v_gene: TRBV4-2
j_gene: TRBJ2-3
CDR3aa: CASSQAVGSPDTQYF
CDR3nt: TGTGCCAGCAGCCAAGCTGTCGGGAGCCCAGATACGCAGTATTTT

d_gene: TRBD1
abundance: .
len: 13
v_gene: TRBV7-9
j_gene: TRBJ2-7
CDR3aa: CASSSTGVGEQYF
CDR3nt: TGTGCCAGCAGCTCGACAGGGGTGGGGGAGCAGTACTTC

d_gene: .
abundance: .
len: 14
v_gene: TRBV5-6
j_gene: TRBJ2-7
CDR3aa: CASSLWPGAYEQYF
CDR3nt: TGTGCCAGCAGCTTGTGGCCAGGGGCCTACGAGCAGTACTTC

d_gene: TRBD2
abundance: .
len: 15
v_gene: TRBV3-1/TRBV3-2
j_gene: TRBJ2-7
CDR3aa: CASRPAGGPSSEQYF
CDR3nt: TGTGCCAGCAGACCAGCGGGAGGGCCTTCCTCCGAGCAGTACTTC

d_gene: TRBD1
abundance: once
len: 17
v_gene: TRBV3-1/TRBV3-2
j_gene: TRBJ2-4
CDR3aa: CASSHGVGQGSKNIQYF
CDR3nt: TGTGCCAGCAGCCATGGGGTGGGACAGGGTTCCAAAAACATTCAGTACTTC

d_gene: TRBD1
abundance: .
len: 16
v_gene: TRBV5-1
j_gene: TRBJ1-1
CDR3aa: CASSKLGQGSNTEAFF
CDR3nt: TGCGCCAGCAGTAAGTTGGGACAGGGCTCGAACACTGAAGCTTTCTTT